A few counts support the clone carrying this TCR beta chain. There are 15 residues in the CDR3. Germline V gives CDR1 SNHLY, CDR2 FYNNEI. Trimming left V 5 bases short and J 3 bases short, with 11 bases between. Method: immunoSEQ multiplex PCR; TCRdb's copy keeps in-frame clones and lacks some. Of 30,000 to 45,000 clones detected, 80% to 95% appear once; the ten largest clones hold about 0.42%. The sample is drawn from a study of T cell changes during pregnancy in multiple sclerosis. Sequences were derived from CD4+ T cells from peripheral blood mononuclear cells, sampled in the third trimester of pregnancy. The TCR was taken from a female donor in good health, enrolled as a control in a pregnancy study. This chain joins TRBV2 and TRBJ1-6, with D unresolved. CDR3 in DNA: TGTGCCAGCAGTCTGACGGGGAACTATAATTCACCCCTCCACTTT. Its translation: CASSLTGNYNSPLHF.